This passage covers 24 T cell receptor beta chains from one sample sequenced in a study of blood T cell repertoires in COVID-19. The protocol was immunoSEQ multiplex PCR, while the TCRdb copy is restricted to in-frame clones and leaves out a portion. The data hold a few hundred thousand clones, with roughly 80% observed a single time. The sample was peripheral blood. These receptors were obtained from a woman aged 18-30 years with acute or convalescent COVID-19.

The chain employs TRBV30 and TRBJ2-1; TRBD2 agrees at 8 bases. Trimming cost V 5 bases and J 4 bases; bases outside gene matches: 7. Per germline, CDR1 GTSNPN and CDR2 SVGIG (reference sequence). CDR3 length: 14 amino acids. The CDR3 protein is CAWASGPAYNEQFF. Here the CDR3 DNA reads TGTGCCTGGGCTAGCGGGCCTGCGTACAATGAGCAGTTCTTC.

The chain couples TRBV7-9 to TRBJ1-2; tentatively, D is TRBD1 (6 bases). Between the trimmed V and J ends, which lost 8 bases and 7 bases, there was a span of 11 bases. This CDR3 is 11 amino acids long. The germline gives CDR1 SEHNR, CDR2 FQNEAQ (reference sequence). In DNA form, the CDR3 reads TGTGCCAGCCCAGGGGTTAGTGGCTACACCTTC. Its protein is CASPGVSGYTF.

This CDR3 reads CASSAGRDQPQHF. The CDR3 region has the DNA TGTGCCAGTAGCGCCGGGCGGGATCAGCCCCAGCATTTT. J is TRBJ1-5 and V is TRBV19; D not resolved. The CDR3 runs to 13 residues. Germline V lookup: CDR1 LNHDA, CDR2 SQIVND (reference sequence). Trimming stripped 6 bases from V and 5 bases from J, with 11 bases between.

This chain links TRBV6-5 with TRBJ1-1; possible D gene TRBD1, 5 bases. The V end was cut by 2 bases, the J end by 1 base, with 11 bases between. The CDR3 contains 15 residues. From germline, CDR1 is MNHEY and CDR2 SVGAGI. The CDR3 DNA reads as TGTGCCAGCAGTTACGGGGCCAGAACGAACACTGAAGCTTTCTTT. Its protein product is CASSYGARTNTEAFF.

The chain carries TRBV11-2 and TRBJ2-1, with 9 bases identical to TRBD2. The length of the CDR3 is 16 residues. V trimming: 5 bases; J trimming: 7 bases; junction bases outside the gene matches: 12. Germline V gene sequence: CDR1 SGHAT, CDR2 FQNNGV. CDR3 sequence (DNA): TGTGCCAGCAGCCCCTGGTTGGCGGGAGGGCGAAATGAGCAGTTCTTC. This translates into CASSPWLAGGRNEQFF.

This clone was seen just once. This chain joins TRBV15 and TRBJ1-5; D may be TRBD1 (6 bases). The CDR3 extends over 14 amino acids. V gave up 3 bases and J gave up 6 bases, with 12 bases separating them. Germline CDR1 and CDR2: LNHNV and YYDKDF (reference sequence). This chain's CDR3 is CATSSERGIQPQHF. The CDR3 DNA reads as TGTGCCACCAGCAGTGAGAGGGGGATTCAGCCCCAGCATTTT.

For this clone: The same CDR3 arises from other DNA sequences in this sample as well. The J gene is TRBJ2-7, the V gene TRBV27, with a weak D call TRBD2 (6 bases). The CDR3 is 14 residues long. V was clipped by 3 bases and J by 0 bases, with 9 bases between them. Germline CDR1 MNHEY, CDR2 SMNVEV (reference sequence). The CDR3 nucleotides are TGTGCCAGCAGTTTGGGAGGCAGCTCCTACGAGCAGTACTTC. As protein: CASSLGGSSYEQYF.

The gene calls are TRBV19 and TRBJ2-7, with TRBD1 matching over 8 bases. Trimming removed 3 bases from V and 6 bases from J; junction bases left unmatched: 7. This CDR3 has 14 amino acids. Germline CDR1 reads LNHDA; CDR2 reads SQIVND (reference sequence). The CDR3 DNA reads as TGTGCCAGTAGTATGGGGACAGGAGTATTCGAGCAGTACTTC. This gives the protein CASSMGTGVFEQYF.

The rearrangement uses TRBV19 and TRBJ1-5, with 12 bases identical to TRBD1. This CDR3 contains 16 residues. J was trimmed by 7 bases and V by 6 bases; bases with no gene match: 10. Germline V lookup: CDR1 LNHDA, CDR2 SQIVND (reference sequence). CDR3: CASSNRDRGLRQPQHF. The CDR3, as DNA: TGTGCCAGTAGCAACCGGGACAGGGGGCTAAGGCAGCCCCAGCATTTT. Looking up the rest from reference TRBV19 and TRBJ1-5 gives the full variable domain: DGGITQSPKYLFRKEGQNVTLSCEQNLNHDAMYWYRQDPGQGLRLIYYSQIVNDFQKGDIAEGYSVSREKKESFPLTVTSAQKNPTAFYLCASSNRDRGLRQPQHFGDGTRLSIL.

The V gene is TRBV19, the J gene TRBJ1-2; 9 bases are shared with TRBD1. The CDR3 consists of 15 residues. V dropped 6 bases and J dropped 5; count of bases not matched to a gene: 10. Germline values: CDR1 LNHDA, CDR2 SQIVND (reference sequence). In DNA form, the CDR3 reads TGTGCCAGTAGCTCAGAGACGACAGGGGGTTATGGCTACACCTTC. Encoded protein: CASSSETTGGYGYTF.

V is TRBV2 and J is TRBJ2-7, with 13 nucleotides matching TRBD2. V lost 8 bases and J lost 6; bases outside the gene matches: 7. In germline, CDR1 is SNHLY, CDR2 FYNNEI. CDR3 size: 14 residues. The CDR3 coding sequence is TGTGCCAGCCTTCGGACTAGCGGGAGCCGCGAGCAGTACTTC. This sequence encodes CASLRTSGSREQYF.

The rearrangement uses TRBV7-8 and TRBJ2-3, with 13 bases that match TRBD2. J gave up 4 bases and V 5 bases, and 6 bases lay outside the gene matches. Germline V gives CDR1 SGHVS, CDR2 FQNEAQ. CDR3 length: 16 amino acids. The CDR3 sequence: CASSRRTSGSSDTQYF. The DNA for the CDR3 is TGTGCCAGCAGCCGACGGACTAGCGGGAGTTCAGATACGCAGTATTTT.

This clone has a single count. This chain uses TRBV27 with TRBJ2-7; 8 bases map to TRBD2. The CDR3 is 14 amino acids. CDR1 is MNHEY, CDR2 SMNVEV, per germline (reference sequence). J gave up 1 base and V 3 bases, and 2 bases lay outside the gene matches. The CDR3 protein is CASSFREGSYEQYF. The CDR3 nucleotides read TGTGCCAGCAGTTTCCGGGAGGGATCCTACGAGCAGTACTTC.

The gene calls are TRBV11-2 and TRBJ2-5, with D perhaps TRBD1 (5 bases). The V gene lost 8 bases and the J gene lost 1 base, with 20 bases spanning the gap. Germline V lookup: CDR1 SGHAT, CDR2 FQNNGV. The CDR3 runs to 16 residues. The CDR3 nucleotides read TGTGCCAGCGGTATTAAACGGTGGCAGGGCCAAGAGACCCAGTACTTC. Encoded protein: CASGIKRWQGQETQYF.

This clone showed up just once. The genes are TRBV6-5 and TRBJ2-1; TRBD2 matches 7 bases. V trimming: 5 bases; J trimming: 5 bases; junction bases outside the gene matches: 3. The germline V gene encodes CDR1 MNHEY and CDR2 SVGAGI. The CDR3 consists of 13 residues. Here the CDR3 reads CASSPGLNNEQFF. In nucleotides, the CDR3 is TGTGCCAGCAGTCCGGGACTAAACAATGAGCAGTTCTTC.

The chain recombines TRBV7-2 with TRBJ2-3; TRBD2 agrees at 11 bases. This CDR3 has 15 residues. Germline-derived CDR1 and CDR2 are SGHTA and FQGNSA. V was clipped by 4 bases and J by 5 bases; unmatched bases: 5. This chain's CDR3 is CASSSELAGEDTQYF. CDR3 DNA sequence: TGTGCCAGCAGCTCTGAACTAGCGGGAGAAGATACGCAGTATTTT.

V usage is TRBV6-2 or TRBV6-3 and J usage is TRBJ2-1; D is unresolved. Germline-derived CDR1 and CDR2 are MNHEY and SVGEGT. V lost 2 bases and J lost 4, with 6 bases in between. This CDR3 is 13 amino acids long. CDR3 protein: CASSYTVYNEQFF. DNA for the CDR3: TGTGCCAGCAGTTACACGGTATACAATGAGCAGTTCTTC.

The chain is built from TRBV11-2 and TRBJ2-2; 9 positions match TRBD1. The V segment lost 3 bases and the J segment 2 bases; nucleotides outside the gene matches: 10. CDR3 length equals 18 residues. The germline V gene encodes CDR1 SGHAT and CDR2 FQNNGV. CDR3 sequence reads: CASSFPYWDRDNTGELFF. In DNA, the CDR3 is TGTGCCAGCAGCTTCCCTTACTGGGACAGGGATAACACCGGGGAGCTGTTTTTT.

The chain recombines TRBV9 with TRBJ2-2, with a weak D call TRBD2 (6 bases). The V end lost 4 bases, the J end lost 5 bases, and 15 bases lay between the germline ends. Germline V gives CDR1 SGDLS, CDR2 YYNGEE. CDR3 size: 15 residues. The CDR3: CASSPLLALTGELFF. Here the CDR3 DNA reads TGTGCCAGCAGCCCACTACTAGCCCTAACCGGGGAGCTGTTTTTT.

The chain combines TRBV30 with TRBJ1-2, with 7 bases that match TRBD1. Looked up from germline, CDR1 is GTSNPN and CDR2 is SVGIG (reference sequence). V gave up 5 bases and J gave up 5 bases; unmatched junction bases: 2. The CDR3 contains 11 residues. In DNA form, the CDR3 reads TGTGCCTGGGTGACAGGGTATGGCTACACCTTC. Protein product: CAWVTGYGYTF.

This chain joins TRBV11-2 and TRBJ2-7; the match to TRBD2 covers 12 bases. The CDR3 has 15 amino acids. Per the germline V gene, CDR1 is SGHAT and CDR2 is FQNNGV. Germline trimming cut 5 bases from V and 2 bases from J; bases unmatched to any gene: 4. CDR3 sequence reads: CASSPTSGGTYEQYF. DNA of the CDR3: TGTGCCAGCAGCCCGACTAGCGGGGGTACCTACGAGCAGTACTTC.

V gene TRBV6-5 combines with J gene TRBJ1-2; tentatively, D is TRBD1 (6 bases). Germline V gene lookup returns CDR1 MNHEY and CDR2 SVGAGI. V was clipped by 6 bases and J by 7 bases, with 21 bases between them. The CDR3 has 15 amino acids. The CDR3 sequence is CASSPNQGRESGYTF. CDR3 nucleotide sequence: TGTGCCAGCAGCCCAAACCAGGGGCGCGAAAGTGGCTACACCTTC.

The V and J genes are TRBV27 and TRBJ2-3, with D perhaps matching TRBD1 (6 bases). V dropped 0 bases and J dropped 3 bases, with 7 bases sitting between them. Germline V gene sequence: CDR1 MNHEY, CDR2 SMNVEV (reference sequence). The CDR3 is 14 amino acids. CDR3 sequence reads: CASSLSQGTDTQYF. The CDR3 DNA reads TGTGCCAGCAGTTTATCGCAGGGGACAGATACGCAGTATTTT.

Only a few counts were recorded for this clone. The rearrangement uses TRBV24-1 and TRBJ2-7; 7 nucleotides align to TRBD2. V was pared by 7 bases and J by 3 bases, with 5 bases of the junction left unmatched. The CDR3 contains 13 residues. Germline V lookup: CDR1 KGHDR, CDR2 SFDVKD. The CDR3 reads CATRAGEFYEQYF. CDR3 nucleotide sequence: TGTGCCACCAGGGCGGGAGAGTTCTACGAGCAGTACTTC.